This T cell receptor beta chain was obtained from a study of OX40 agonist ivuxolimab in advanced cancers. Generated by immunoSEQ multiplex PCR, the TCRdb table keeps only in-frame clones and is missing some. The repertoire holds tens of thousands of clones, with about 88% as singletons. The germline V gene encodes CDR1 MNHEY and CDR2 SVGAGI. Trimming shortened V by 2 bases and J by 12 bases, and 14 bases separated the two germline ends. The CDR3 is 13 amino acids. This chain links TRBV6-5 with TRBJ2-1; D unclear. This material consisted of CD4+ or CD8+ T cells sorted from blood, taken in a trial of the OX40 agonist ivuxolimab. The source is an adult with an advanced solid tumor such as melanoma, head and neck, liver or kidney cancer. The CDR3 DNA is TGTGCCAGCAGTTACCCGGACGGTAGTAGGCAGTTCTTC. The encoded protein is CASSYPDGSRQFF.